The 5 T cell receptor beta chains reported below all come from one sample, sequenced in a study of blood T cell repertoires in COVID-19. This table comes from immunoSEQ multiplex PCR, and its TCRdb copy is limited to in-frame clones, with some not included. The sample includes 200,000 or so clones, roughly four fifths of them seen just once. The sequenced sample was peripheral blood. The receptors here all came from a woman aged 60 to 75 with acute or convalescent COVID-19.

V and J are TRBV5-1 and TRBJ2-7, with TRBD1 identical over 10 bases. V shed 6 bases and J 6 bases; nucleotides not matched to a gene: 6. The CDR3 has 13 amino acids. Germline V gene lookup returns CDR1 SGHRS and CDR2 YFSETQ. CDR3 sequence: CASTRQGAREQYF. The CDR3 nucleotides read TGCGCCAGCACGCGACAGGGGGCACGCGAGCAGTACTTC. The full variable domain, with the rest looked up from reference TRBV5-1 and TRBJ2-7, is KAGVTQTPRYLIKTRGQQVTLSCSPISGHRSVSWYQQTPGQGLQFLFEYFSETQRNKGNFPGRFSGRQFSNSRSEMNVSTLELGDSALYLCASTRQGAREQYFGPGTRLTVT.

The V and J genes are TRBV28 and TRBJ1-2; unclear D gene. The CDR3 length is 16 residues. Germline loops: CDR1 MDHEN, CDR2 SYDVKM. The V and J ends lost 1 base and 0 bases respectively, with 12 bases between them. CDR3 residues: CASSLSTPGTNYGYTF. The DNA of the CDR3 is TGTGCCAGCAGTTTATCGACCCCCGGGACTAACTATGGCTACACCTTC.

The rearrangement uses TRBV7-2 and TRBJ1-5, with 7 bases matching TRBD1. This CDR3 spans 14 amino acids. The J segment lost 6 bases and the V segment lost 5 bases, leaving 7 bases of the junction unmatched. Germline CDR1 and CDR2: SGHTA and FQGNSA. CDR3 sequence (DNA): TGTGCCAGCAGCCCCGGGACAGTTGCTCAGCCCCAGCATTTT. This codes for CASSPGTVAQPQHF.

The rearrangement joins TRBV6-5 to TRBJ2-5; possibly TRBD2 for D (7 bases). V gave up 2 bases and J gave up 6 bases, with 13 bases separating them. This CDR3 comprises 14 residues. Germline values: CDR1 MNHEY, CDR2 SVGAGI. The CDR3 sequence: CASSYEAGAQTQYF. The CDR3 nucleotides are TGTGCCAGCAGTTACGAGGCGGGGGCGCAGACCCAGTACTTC.

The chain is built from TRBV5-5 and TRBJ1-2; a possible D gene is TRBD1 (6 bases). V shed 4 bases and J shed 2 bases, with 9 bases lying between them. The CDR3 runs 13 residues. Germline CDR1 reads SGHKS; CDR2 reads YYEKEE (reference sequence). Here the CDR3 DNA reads TGTGCCAGCAGCCCCGGACAGAACTATGGCTACACCTTC. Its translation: CASSPGQNYGYTF.